Following are 14 T cell receptor beta chains from one sample sequenced in a study of T cells in Graves' hyperthyroidism and ophthalmopathy. Authors of the study amplified TCR beta CDR3 regions from RNA transcripts. The study used the HTBI primer set for a first-round RT-PCR of the TCR CDR3. One entry per CDR3 protein, called by TCRdb with MiXCR from the multiplex PCR reads. The table has hundreds of thousands of distinct CDR3 sequences, 45% seen once; the top ten hold less than 8.5%. The sequenced sample consisted of peripheral blood or thyroid tissue (not recorded which). The receptors here all came from an adult man with Graves' disease, either hyperthyroidism or ophthalmopathy (not recorded which).

CDR3 loop: CASAGLAAYEQYF. The CDR3 DNA is TGCGCCAGCGCGGGACTAGCGGCCTACGAGCAGTACTTC. This chain connects TRBV5-1 to TRBJ2-7, with 11 bases aligning to TRBD2. Germline-derived CDR1 and CDR2 are SGHRS and YFSETQ. The CDR3 has 13 amino acids. The ends lost 7 bases at V and 2 bases at J; junction bases unmatched: 2. Based on the CDR3 plus reference TRBV5-1 and TRBJ2-7, the full variable domain is KAGVTQTPRYLIKTRGQQVTLSCSPISGHRSVSWYQQTPGQGLQFLFEYFSETQRNKGNFPGRFSGRQFSNSRSEMNVSTLELGDSALYLCASAGLAAYEQYFGPGTRLTVT.

This chain connects TRBV20-1 to TRBJ1-6, with D unclear. The V end lost 3 bases, the J end lost 7 bases, and 16 bases lay between the germline ends. Germline CDR1 DFQATT, CDR2 SNEGSKA (reference sequence). The CDR3 runs 15 residues. CDR3 in amino acids: CSARASLSSNSPLHF. The CDR3 nucleotides read TGCAGTGCTAGGGCCTCCCTTTCTTCGAATTCACCCCTCCACTTT.

V gene TRBV7-2 combines with J gene TRBJ1-6, with D unclear. There are 14 residues in the CDR3. Trimming removed 1 base at V and 6 bases at J, with 7 bases between. Germline CDR1 is SGHTA and CDR2 is FQGNSA. CDR3 residues: CASSLEEINSPLHF. CDR3 sequence (DNA): TGTGCCAGCAGCTTAGAGGAGATTAATTCACCCCTCCACTTT.

This clonotype was seen at least ten times. The J gene is TRBJ1-4, the V gene TRBV6-1; D unresolved. Germline-derived CDR1 and CDR2 are MNHNS and SASEGT. This CDR3 region has 14 residues. V shed 0 bases and J shed 6 bases, with 8 bases lying between them. The CDR3 protein is CASSEAEQYEKLFF. The CDR3, as DNA: TGTGCCAGCAGTGAAGCTGAGCAGTATGAAAAACTGTTTTTT.

Details on this clonotype: A read error may explain this, as a much larger clone is one base away. The CDR3, as DNA: TGTGCCAGCAGTGTTTTCACGGGCTCTGGGGCCAACGTCCCGACTTTC. It yields the protein CASSVFTGSGANVPTF. The V and J genes are TRBV12-3 or TRBV12-4 and TRBJ2-6, with a possible D match to TRBD1 (5 bases). CDR3 length equals 16 residues.

This clonotype appeared many times. V is TRBV20-1 and J is TRBJ1-1; unclear D gene. This CDR3 is 11 amino acids long. V lost 3 bases and J lost 1, with 3 bases in between. Per the germline V gene, CDR1 is DFQATT and CDR2 is SNEGSKA (reference sequence). In DNA, the CDR3 is TGCAGTGCTAGGAGGAACACTGAAGCTTTCTTT. Translation: CSARRNTEAFF.

This clonotype was found a few times. The chain couples TRBV12-3 or TRBV12-4 to TRBJ2-2, with D hard to call. Trimming cost V 10 bases and J 4 bases, with 10 bases left between them. CDR3 length equals 12 residues. This CDR3 is CAIFEITGELFF. In DNA form, the CDR3 reads TGTGCCATCTTTGAGATCACCGGGGAGCTGTTTTTT.

The chain carries TRBV7-2 and TRBJ2-7; 7 bases map to TRBD1. The germline CDR1 and CDR2 sequences are SGHTA and FQGNSA. The CDR3 is 15 residues long. V shed 1 base and J 4 bases; nucleotides not matched to a gene: 7. CDR3 region: CASSLVGDREYEQYF. The CDR3 nucleotides are TGTGCCAGCAGCTTAGTAGGAGACAGGGAGTACGAGCAGTACTTC.

This clonotype was recorded at least ten times. The gene calls are TRBV2 and TRBJ2-7; no clear D gene. The CDR3 totals 13 residues. With 1 base removed from V and 3 bases from J, the gap between germline ends came to 7 bases. Germline values: CDR1 SNHLY, CDR2 FYNNEI. CDR3 nucleotides: TGTGCCAGCAGTGAAGAGGGTTTCTACGAGCAGTACTTC. Residues: CASSEEGFYEQYF.

The J gene is TRBJ1-1, the V gene TRBV6-5; 8 positions match TRBD1. Germline values: CDR1 MNHEY, CDR2 SVGAGI. The CDR3 totals 14 residues. The V gene end was trimmed by 5 bases and the J gene end by 10 bases; junction bases not matched to a gene: 12. CDR3 in DNA: TGTGCCAGCAGTCCGAGGACAGGGATACCAAGAGCTTTCTTT. It codes for CASSPRTGIPRAFF.

This clonotype has just a few counts. The gene calls are TRBV2 and TRBJ2-3; 7 nucleotides agree with TRBD1. V shed 8 bases and J 11 bases; nucleotides not matched to a gene: 13. Germline values: CDR1 SNHLY, CDR2 FYNNEI. The CDR3 contains 13 residues. CDR3 loop: CASHPTGEWRQYF. CDR3 sequence (DNA): TGTGCCAGCCATCCCACAGGGGAGTGGAGGCAGTATTTT.

This clonotype came up many times. The genes are TRBV7-9 and TRBJ2-7, with D possibly being TRBD1 or TRBD2 (5 bases each). The germline V gene has CDR1 SEHNR and CDR2 FQNEAQ (reference sequence). This CDR3 is built from 13 residues. Trimming shortened V by 4 bases and J by 7 bases, and 14 bases separated the two germline ends. The CDR3, as DNA: TGTGCCAGCAGCTACCCAGGGAGCAGGGAGCAGTACTTC. It is translated as CASSYPGSREQYF.

V gene TRBV29-1 combines with J gene TRBJ2-7; unclear D gene. CDR3 size: 12 residues. Trimming took 4 bases from V and 3 from J, leaving 10 bases between them. CDR1 is SQVTM and CDR2 is ANQGSEA in the germline V gene. The CDR3 spells CSVGTASYEQYF. For the CDR3, the DNA is TGCAGCGTTGGGACGGCGAGCTACGAGCAGTACTTC.

This clonotype was counted ten times or more. CDR3 amino acids: CASSSRTSGYEQYF. The CDR3 nucleotides are TGTGCCAGCAGCTCCCGGACTAGCGGGTACGAGCAGTACTTC. The rearrangement joins TRBV7-9 to TRBJ2-7, with 11 bases fitting TRBD2. V lost 4 bases to trimming and J lost 4 bases; unmatched junction nucleotides: 3. Germline-derived CDR1 and CDR2 are SEHNR and FQNEAQ (reference sequence). This CDR3 has 14 residues.